This entry concerns a single T cell receptor (beta chain). The data belong to a study of CD8 T cells in Susac syndrome. The CDR3 sequence is 15 residues long. In germline, CDR1 is SGHAT, CDR2 FQNNGV. The V end was cut by 1 base, the J end by 1 base, with 8 bases between. TCR beta sequencing was performed on blood CD8+ and CD4+ T cells. TEMRA cells underwent FACS enrichment and CD8+ and CD4+ T cells underwent negative isolation. It was with random hexamers that about 0.45 to 1 ug RNA was reverse transcribed. Amplification of TCR beta CDR3 across 54 Vbeta and 13 Jbeta was performed with immunoSEQ multiplex PCR. One entry per CDR3 protein results from TCRdb running MiXCR on the immunoSEQ multiplex PCR reads. The profile shows tens of thousands of distinct CDR3 sequences, roughly 94% of them singletons.

This TCR came from a human donor with Susac syndrome. The sequenced material came from CD4+ T cells from PBMCs. The chain carries TRBV11-2 and TRBJ1-5, with D possibly matching TRBD1 (6 bases). The DNA of the CDR3 is TGTGCCAGCAGCTTAGGGACAGCGAGCAATCAGCCCCAGCATTTT. Translated: CASSLGTASNQPQHF.